The clone carrying this T cell receptor beta chain was recorded only once. This specimen belongs to a study of cytomegalovirus exposure and HLA in healthy donors. Primers for the PCR totalled 60 Vbeta and 13 Jbeta. Assay used: immunoSEQ multiplex PCR; TCRdb lists only in-frame clones, some missing. The sample includes 65,000 to 90,000 clones, about 80% of them seen just once. Germline-derived CDR1 and CDR2 are SGHAT and FQNNGV. There are 18 residues in the CDR3. V lost 0 bases, J lost 5 bases, and 14 bases stayed unmatched. This receptor was identified in a man in his thirties or forties in good health and CMV-seronegative. The chain uses TRBV11-2 and TRBJ2-5; TRBD2 agrees at 8 bases. The sequenced material came from PBMCs. CDR3 nucleotide sequence: TGTGCCAGCAGCTTAGATGCCTTCAGAGCGGGAGTATCTGAGACCCAGTACTTC. Translating it yields CASSLDAFRAGVSETQYF. Full variable domain (missing parts from reference TRBV11-2 and TRBJ2-5): EAGVAQSPRYKIIEKRQSVAFWCNPISGHATLYWYQQILGQGPKLLIQFQNNGVVDDSQLPKDRFSAERLKGVDSTLKIQPAKLEDSAVYLCASSLDAFRAGVSETQYFGPGTRLLVL.